A selection of T cell receptor beta chains follows, all from one sample in a study of CD8 T cells in Susac syndrome. TCRdb reprocessed the immunoSEQ multiplex PCR reads via MiXCR and lists one record per CDR3 protein. The sample holds 250,000 to 300,000 distinct CDR3 sequences; approximately 85% are singletons and the top ten take around 0.2%. The sequenced sample was CD8+ T cells from PBMCs. All receptors derive from a human donor with multiple sclerosis. The CDR3 runs from the conserved cysteine through the conserved F or W. The order of the fields is J gene, V gene, D gene, clone size, CDR3 DNA, CDR3 protein. The D gene is left open where the match is weak. The size field is filled for only some rows; it gives once, few, many or a size class.

j_call: TRBJ2-7; v_call: TRBV20-1; d_call: TRBD2; clone_size: .; cdr3_nt: TGCAGTGCTAGAGATCCGACTAGCGGGAGGGTGTACGAGCAGTACTTC; cdr3_aa: CSARDPTSGRVYEQYF
j_call: TRBJ2-6; v_call: TRBV27; d_call: .; clone_size: .; cdr3_nt: TGTGCCAGCAGTCGGGGAGGCGGCTCTGGGGCCAACGTCCTGACTTTC; cdr3_aa: CASSRGGGSGANVLTF
j_call: TRBJ1-1; v_call: TRBV28; d_call: .; clone_size: .; cdr3_nt: TGTGCCAGCAGTTTGGTGGGGAGAACGGGTGAAGCTTTCTTT; cdr3_aa: CASSLVGRTGEAFF
j_call: TRBJ2-1; v_call: TRBV24-1; d_call: TRBD2; clone_size: once; cdr3_nt: TGTGCCACCAGTGATCCGGGACTAGCGGAGAGCTCCTACAATGAGCAGTTCTTC; cdr3_aa: CATSDPGLAESSYNEQFF
j_call: TRBJ2-5; v_call: TRBV6-5; d_call: .; clone_size: .; cdr3_nt: TGTGCCAGCAGTTTAAGTAGGGAGAGCGCCTGGGGGGCCCAGTACTTC; cdr3_aa: CASSLSRESAWGAQYF
j_call: TRBJ2-1; v_call: TRBV19; d_call: TRBD2; clone_size: .; cdr3_nt: TGTGCCAGTAGCCGACCACGGACTAGCGGGAGAGGTGAGCAGTTCTTC; cdr3_aa: CASSRPRTSGRGEQFF
j_call: TRBJ2-1; v_call: TRBV7-2; d_call: TRBD1; clone_size: .; cdr3_nt: TGTGCCAGCTCAGACAGGGGGCACTACAATGAGCAGTTCTTC; cdr3_aa: CASSDRGHYNEQFF
j_call: TRBJ1-5; v_call: TRBV7-2; d_call: TRBD1; clone_size: .; cdr3_nt: TGTGCCAGCAGCTTCACAGGGGGCGCAAGCCAGCCCCAGCATTTT; cdr3_aa: CASSFTGGASQPQHF
j_call: TRBJ2-7; v_call: TRBV27; d_call: .; clone_size: .; cdr3_nt: TGTGCCAGCAGTAGCGCCCTCGGGACACCGGGAACCTACGAGCAGTACTTC; cdr3_aa: CASSSALGTPGTYEQYF
j_call: TRBJ2-7; v_call: TRBV19; d_call: TRBD1; clone_size: .; cdr3_nt: TGTGCCAGTTCGGGGACAGGGGCCTACGAGCAGTACTTC; cdr3_aa: CASSGTGAYEQYF
j_call: TRBJ2-1; v_call: TRBV19; d_call: .; clone_size: .; cdr3_nt: TGTGCCAGTAGTATAGAGGGATTTGTAGATGAGCAGTTCTTC; cdr3_aa: CASSIEGFVDEQFF
j_call: TRBJ1-5; v_call: TRBV20-1; d_call: .; clone_size: .; cdr3_nt: TGCAGTGCTGGACGTACAGGATTCAATCAGCCCCAGCATTTT; cdr3_aa: CSAGRTGFNQPQHF
j_call: TRBJ1-1; v_call: TRBV29-1; d_call: TRBD1; clone_size: .; cdr3_nt: TGCAGCGCCATAGGTGGGGACAGGGGGCCCCAGAAAGCTTTCTTT; cdr3_aa: CSAIGGDRGPQKAFF
j_call: TRBJ1-5; v_call: TRBV28; d_call: TRBD1; clone_size: .; cdr3_nt: TGTGCCAGCAGTTTAAGGCAGGGGGGCAATCAGCCCCAGCATTTT; cdr3_aa: CASSLRQGGNQPQHF
j_call: TRBJ2-1; v_call: TRBV27; d_call: .; clone_size: .; cdr3_nt: TGTGCCAGCAAATTGATCACAGAGCACAATGAGCAGTTCTTC; cdr3_aa: CASKLITEHNEQFF
j_call: TRBJ1-5; v_call: TRBV28; d_call: .; clone_size: .; cdr3_nt: TGTGCCAGCAGCGAAACGGGGGTCACCACGGATCAGCCCCAGCATTTT; cdr3_aa: CASSETGVTTDQPQHF
j_call: TRBJ2-5; v_call: TRBV4-1; d_call: .; clone_size: .; cdr3_nt: TGCGCCAGCAGCCAGTTACCCGGGTCGAAAGAGACCCAGTACTTC; cdr3_aa: CASSQLPGSKETQYF
j_call: TRBJ1-1; v_call: TRBV11-2; d_call: .; clone_size: .; cdr3_nt: TGTGCCAGCAGCTTAGGGACCGCCGCTGAAGCTTTCTTT; cdr3_aa: CASSLGTAAEAFF
j_call: TRBJ1-3; v_call: TRBV25-1; d_call: .; clone_size: .; cdr3_nt: TGTGCCAGCAGTGTCTCAGCCTCGAACACCATATATTTT; cdr3_aa: CASSVSASNTIYF
j_call: TRBJ2-1; v_call: TRBV29-1; d_call: .; clone_size: .; cdr3_nt: TGCAGCGCCCGAGTCAACGCGGACTTTGAGCAGTTCTTC; cdr3_aa: CSARVNADFEQFF
j_call: TRBJ1-3; v_call: TRBV19; d_call: .; clone_size: .; cdr3_nt: TGTGCCAGTAGTATCGCCGTCTCTGGAAACACCATATATTTT; cdr3_aa: CASSIAVSGNTIYF
j_call: TRBJ1-3; v_call: TRBV13; d_call: .; clone_size: .; cdr3_nt: TGTGCCAGCAGCTTAGGCCGCGGAAACACCATATATTTT; cdr3_aa: CASSLGRGNTIYF
j_call: TRBJ2-3; v_call: TRBV28; d_call: .; clone_size: .; cdr3_nt: TGTGCCAGCAGTTTCAATCCGGAGGAGGGAACAGATACGCAGTATTTT; cdr3_aa: CASSFNPEEGTDTQYF
j_call: TRBJ1-1; v_call: TRBV29-1; d_call: .; clone_size: .; cdr3_nt: TGCAGCGTTAACCCGGGAATGAACACTGAAGCTTTCTTT; cdr3_aa: CSVNPGMNTEAFF
j_call: TRBJ1-2; v_call: TRBV5-5; d_call: .; clone_size: .; cdr3_nt: TGTGCCAGCAGCTTGGGACCCTTCGTCAGGAATGACTACACCTTC; cdr3_aa: CASSLGPFVRNDYTF
j_call: TRBJ2-7; v_call: TRBV28; d_call: .; clone_size: .; cdr3_nt: TGTGCCAGCAGTTTCTCGCGAGGGGCCAGCGGTTACGAGCAGTACTTC; cdr3_aa: CASSFSRGASGYEQYF
j_call: TRBJ2-1; v_call: TRBV20-1; d_call: .; clone_size: .; cdr3_nt: TGCAGGGTTCCCCCTGGTTACGGATCCTACAATGAGCAGTTCTTC; cdr3_aa: CRVPPGYGSYNEQFF
j_call: TRBJ2-1; v_call: TRBV6-4; d_call: TRBD2; clone_size: few; cdr3_nt: TGTGCCAGCAGTGACGGCGGGAGCTCCTACAATGAGCAGTTCTTC; cdr3_aa: CASSDGGSSYNEQFF
j_call: TRBJ2-7; v_call: TRBV7-9; d_call: TRBD2; clone_size: .; cdr3_nt: TGTGCCAGCAGCTTAGCGCTAGCGGGAAACGTTGAGCAGTACTTC; cdr3_aa: CASSLALAGNVEQYF
j_call: TRBJ2-2; v_call: TRBV29-1; d_call: TRBD1; clone_size: .; cdr3_nt: TGCAGCGTTTGGGTCGGCAGGGGGCAGGTCGGGGAGCTGTTTTTT; cdr3_aa: CSVWVGRGQVGELFF
j_call: TRBJ2-5; v_call: TRBV4-3; d_call: .; clone_size: once; cdr3_nt: TGCGCCAGCAGCCAAGATTTGGATTTTCGGACCCAGTACTTC; cdr3_aa: CASSQDLDFRTQYF
j_call: TRBJ2-3; v_call: TRBV4-3; d_call: .; clone_size: .; cdr3_nt: TGCGCCAGCAGCCAAGGCACGTTGAGGGGGGCTGGCACAGATACGCAGTATTTT; cdr3_aa: CASSQGTLRGAGTDTQYF
j_call: TRBJ1-1; v_call: TRBV9; d_call: TRBD1; clone_size: .; cdr3_nt: TGTGCCAGCAGCCCCCCCCTGACAGGGTTGAACACTGAAGCTTTCTTT; cdr3_aa: CASSPPLTGLNTEAFF
j_call: TRBJ1-3; v_call: TRBV9; d_call: .; clone_size: .; cdr3_nt: TGTGCCAGCAGCGTAGAAGCAACCTCTGGAAACACCATATATTTT; cdr3_aa: CASSVEATSGNTIYF
j_call: TRBJ2-7; v_call: TRBV12-3/TRBV12-4; d_call: .; clone_size: .; cdr3_nt: TGTGCCAGCAGTTCTCCTCGGGGGGCCCTCTACGAGCAGTACTTC; cdr3_aa: CASSSPRGALYEQYF